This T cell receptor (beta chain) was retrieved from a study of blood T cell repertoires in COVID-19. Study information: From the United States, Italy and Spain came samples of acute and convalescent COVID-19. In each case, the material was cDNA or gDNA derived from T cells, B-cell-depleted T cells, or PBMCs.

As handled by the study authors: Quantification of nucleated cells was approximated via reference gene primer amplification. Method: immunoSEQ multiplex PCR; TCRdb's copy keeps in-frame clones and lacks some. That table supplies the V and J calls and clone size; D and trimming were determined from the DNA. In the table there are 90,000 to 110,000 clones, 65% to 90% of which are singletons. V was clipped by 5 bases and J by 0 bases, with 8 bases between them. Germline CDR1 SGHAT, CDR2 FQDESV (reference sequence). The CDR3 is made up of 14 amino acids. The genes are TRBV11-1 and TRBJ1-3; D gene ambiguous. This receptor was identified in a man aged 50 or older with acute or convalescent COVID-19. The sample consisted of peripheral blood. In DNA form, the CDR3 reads TGTGCCAGCAGCCCACGGGACTCTGGAAACACCATATATTTT. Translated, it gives CASSPRDSGNTIYF.